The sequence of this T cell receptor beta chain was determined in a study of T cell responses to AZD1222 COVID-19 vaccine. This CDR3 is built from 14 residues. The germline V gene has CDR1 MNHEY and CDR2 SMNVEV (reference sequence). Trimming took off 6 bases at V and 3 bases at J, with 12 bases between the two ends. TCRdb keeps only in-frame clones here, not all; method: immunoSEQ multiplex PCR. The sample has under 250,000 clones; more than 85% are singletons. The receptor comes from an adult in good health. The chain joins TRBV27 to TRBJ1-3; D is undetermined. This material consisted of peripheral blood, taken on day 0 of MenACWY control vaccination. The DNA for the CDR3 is TGTGCCAGCAGACCTGGGGATTATGGAAACACCATATATTTT. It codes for CASRPGDYGNTIYF.